This T cell receptor (beta chain) derives from a study of blood T cell repertoires in COVID-19. Study summary: The cDNA or gDNA used as material had been derived from T cells, B-cell-depleted T cells, or PBMCs.

V was clipped by 6 bases and J by 0 bases, with 11 bases between them. The CDR3 is made up of 14 amino acids. Germline values: CDR1 MNHEY, CDR2 SVGAGI. The authors' processing: Amplified reference gene primers provided the basis for estimating nucleated cell counts. Repertoires were generated with immunoSEQ multiplex PCR, while TCRdb's copy carries only in-frame clones and drops some. V and J calls and clone size are given by that table; D and trimming were obtained from the DNA. This table has around 280,000 clones, 85% to 90% appearing once. Seattle patients were enrolled while actively infected and followed longitudinally.

The sequence was obtained from a woman under 40 with COVID-19, enrolled during active disease. The sequenced sample was peripheral blood. The chain employs TRBV6-5 and TRBJ1-1; perhaps TRBD1 as D (5 bases). CDR3 region: CASSYRQLNTEAFF. The CDR3 bases are TGTGCCAGCAGCTACCGACAGTTGAACACTGAAGCTTTCTTT.